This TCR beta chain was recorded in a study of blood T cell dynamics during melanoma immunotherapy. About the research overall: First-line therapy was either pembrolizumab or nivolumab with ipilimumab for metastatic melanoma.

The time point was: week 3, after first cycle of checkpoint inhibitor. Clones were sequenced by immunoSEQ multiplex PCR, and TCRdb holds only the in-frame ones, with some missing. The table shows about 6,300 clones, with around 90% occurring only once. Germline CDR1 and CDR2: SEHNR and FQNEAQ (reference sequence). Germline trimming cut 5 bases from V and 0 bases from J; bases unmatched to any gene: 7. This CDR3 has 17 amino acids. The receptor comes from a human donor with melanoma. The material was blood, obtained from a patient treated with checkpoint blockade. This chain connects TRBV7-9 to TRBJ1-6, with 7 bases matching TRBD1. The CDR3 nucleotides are TGTGCCAGCAGCCTACCGACAGGGAGCTCCTATAATTCACCCCTCCACTTT. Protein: CASSLPTGSSYNSPLHF.